The entry that follows covers one TCR beta chain sequence. Assay: immunoSEQ multiplex PCR; the TCRdb copy retains only in-frame clones and omits some. The sample contains around 310,000 clones, roughly 89% of which appear only once. The record originates from a study of blood T cell repertoires in COVID-19. Study summary: Italy, Spain and the United States were the sources of the convalescent and acute COVID-19 samples. Nucleic acid was either cDNA or gDNA, and it came from T cells, B-cell-depleted T cells, or PBMCs.

V lost 6 bases to trimming and J lost 3 bases, with 16 bases between them. The CDR3 length is 15 residues. The germline V gene has CDR1 MGHDK and CDR2 SYGVNS. The sequenced sample consisted of peripheral blood. J is TRBJ2-3 and V is TRBV25-1, with a possible D match to TRBD2 (6 bases). This TCR derives from a woman between 40 and 55 years old with COVID-19, enrolled during active disease. CDR3 coding DNA: TGTGCCAGCAGCCGAGTTGGGGGGTCGACAGATACGCAGTATTTT. This encodes CASSRVGGSTDTQYF.